Each of the 8 T cell receptor beta chains below was sequenced from the same sample in a study of beta chain features in type 1 diabetes (dated 2018 in TCRdb). Results the study describes overall, beyond this receptor: A moderate but significant shortening of TCRB CDR3 length was observed in type 1 diabetes patients in all four CD4+ subsets.

What these receptors recognize is not known. Preparation of the library involved the immunoSEQ multiplex PCR assay. The entire amount of isolated RNA was reverse transcribed using the High Capacity cDNA Reverse Transcription Kit, so the sequenced TCRB transcripts were expressed ones. The clones in this table, taken by TCRdb from immuneACCESS, are in-frame only. Not every clone is retained; where verified, under half of the shortfall comes from an unresolved V gene, and the cause of the rest is unknown. For this sample the table gives some 370,000 clones, of which over 8.5% were detected only once. Together, the top ten hold around 0.66% of the sample. Sequencing used central memory CD4+ T cells from blood. These receptors originate from a man aged 25 to 40 with type 1 diabetes.

Regarding this clone: A read error may produce the germline difference seen at one junction end. The chain uses TRBV6-6 and TRBJ1-4; D is possibly TRBD1 (5 bases). The CDR3 has 13 amino acids. From germline, CDR1 is MNHNY and CDR2 SVGAGI (reference sequence). The CDR3 is CASRPTGGEKLFF. The CDR3 DNA follows: TGCGCCAGCAGACCCACAGGTGGCGAAAAACTGTTTTTT.

This clone has only a few counts. The rearrangement joins TRBV7-2 to TRBJ1-4; 8 nucleotides agree with TRBD1. Germline V gives CDR1 SGHTA, CDR2 FQGNSA. The V segment lost 2 bases and the J segment 8 bases; nucleotides outside the gene matches: 10. This CDR3 has 16 residues. DNA of the CDR3: TGTGCCAGCAGCTTAATGGCAGGGGGCGCGGGGGAAAAACTGTTTTTT. Protein product: CASSLMAGGAGEKLFF.

This clone was found a few times. The chain links TRBV9 to TRBJ2-7; 9 bases are shared with TRBD2. The CDR3 runs 15 residues. Losses at the gene ends were 0 bases for V and 4 bases for J; bases not matched to a gene: 5. Germline assignment: CDR1 SGDLS and CDR2 YYNGEE. CDR3 sequence reads: CASSVAAGGEYEQYF. CDR3 sequence (DNA): TGTGCCAGCAGCGTAGCAGCGGGGGGAGAATACGAGCAGTACTTC. Full variable domain (outside the CDR3, taken from reference TRBV9 and TRBJ2-7): DSGVTQTPKHLITATGQRVTLRCSPRSGDLSVYWYQQSLDQGLQFLIQYYNGEERAKGNILERFSAQQFPDLHSELNLSSLELGDSALYFCASSVAAGGEYEQYFGPGTRLTVT.

There are a few counts of this clone. The genes are TRBV19 and TRBJ1-1, with D unclear. The germline gives CDR1 LNHDA, CDR2 SQIVND (reference sequence). Trimming pared 9 bases from V and 1 base from J, leaving 21 bases between. This CDR3 spans 16 amino acids. The CDR3 DNA reads TGTGCCAGCCGAGTATTAGTCACAGTTGGGAACACTGAAGCTTTCTTT. Its translation is CASRVLVTVGNTEAFF.

The V gene is TRBV27, the J gene TRBJ1-2; 7 positions match TRBD1. The CDR3 is 16 residues long. CDR1 and CDR2 (germline): MNHEY, SMNVEV (reference sequence). V lost 3 bases to trimming and J lost 5 bases; unmatched junction nucleotides: 12. The CDR3 region is CASSFARDSSLYGYTF. CDR3 DNA: TGTGCCAGCAGTTTTGCCCGGGACAGTTCGTTGTATGGCTACACCTTC.

As concerns this clone: Mismatch with germline at one junction end may stem from a read error. J is TRBJ1-4 and V is TRBV5-4; D call uncertain. The CDR3 spans 13 residues. Germline V lookup: CDR1 SGHNT, CDR2 YYREEE (reference sequence). CDR3 in amino acids: CASSLGPWEKLFF. For the CDR3, the DNA is TGCGCCAGCAGCCTTGGACCATGGGAAAAACTGTTTTTT.

This clone has more than one count but fewer than ten. The chain recombines TRBV5-1 with TRBJ1-2; weak D call: TRBD1 (5 bases). The CDR3 totals 12 residues. V gave up 4 bases and J gave up 7 bases, with 11 bases separating them. In germline, CDR1 is SGHRS, CDR2 YFSETQ. CDR3 sequence reads: CASSPGRGGYTF. The CDR3 region has the DNA TGCGCCAGCAGCCCGGGACGGGGTGGCTACACCTTC.

The chain couples TRBV28 to TRBJ1-5, with a weak D call TRBD1 (6 bases). V shed 2 bases and J shed 3 bases, with 8 bases lying between them. The V gene's germline CDR1 is MDHEN and CDR2 SYDVKM. This CDR3 is 14 amino acids long. CDR3 DNA sequence: TGTGCCAGCAGTTTAGGACAGAACAATCAGCCCCAGCATTTT. Amino acids: CASSLGQNNQPQHF.